This T cell receptor (beta chain) was identified during a study of blood T cells in healthy people across ages. Study results and limitations: Roughly linear declines in TCR beta diversity per million T cells occurred with age.

To note about this clonotype: What it binds is unknown.

Sample-barcoded 5' priming and a J-beta primer mix drove a second PCR of roughly 6 to 12 cycles. TCRdb reprocessed the 5' RACE reads via MiXCR and lists one record per CDR3 protein. The sample consists of some 1.5 million distinct CDR3 sequences, 42% of them appearing once. Donation came from healthy Caucasian individuals in Russia who were aged about 6 to 100. Isolation of PBMCs gave at least 6 million cells per sample. The CDR3 length is 14 residues. CDR1 is DFQATT and CDR2 is SNEGSKA in the germline V gene (reference sequence). V was clipped by 4 bases and J by 6 bases; unmatched bases: 10. The sequence was collected from a woman between 18 and 29 years old in good health. The sample was blood. This rearrangement joins TRBV20-1 to TRBJ2-7; 9 bases agree with TRBD1. The CDR3 DNA reads as TGCAGTGCTACAGCCGGGACAGGGAGCGTCGAGCAGTACTTC. Amino acids: CSATAGTGSVEQYF.